This T cell receptor beta chain was profiled in a study of OX40 agonist ivuxolimab in advanced cancers. Sequenced by immunoSEQ multiplex PCR; TCRdb stores in-frame clones only, minus some. The table has approximately 99,000 clones, roughly 95% seen once; the top ten hold about 0.18%. The V end was cut by 4 bases, the J end by 2 bases, with 9 bases between. Germline CDR1 and CDR2: SNHLY and FYNNEI. There are 14 residues in the CDR3. The rearrangement links TRBV2 to TRBJ1-5; no clear D gene. The receptor comes from an adult with an advanced solid tumor such as melanoma, head and neck, liver or kidney cancer. This material consisted of CD4+ or CD8+ T cells sorted from blood, taken in a trial of the OX40 agonist ivuxolimab. For the CDR3, the DNA is TGTGCCAGCAGTGTCGAACGGGGCAATCAGCCCCAGCATTTT. The encoded protein is CASSVERGNQPQHF.